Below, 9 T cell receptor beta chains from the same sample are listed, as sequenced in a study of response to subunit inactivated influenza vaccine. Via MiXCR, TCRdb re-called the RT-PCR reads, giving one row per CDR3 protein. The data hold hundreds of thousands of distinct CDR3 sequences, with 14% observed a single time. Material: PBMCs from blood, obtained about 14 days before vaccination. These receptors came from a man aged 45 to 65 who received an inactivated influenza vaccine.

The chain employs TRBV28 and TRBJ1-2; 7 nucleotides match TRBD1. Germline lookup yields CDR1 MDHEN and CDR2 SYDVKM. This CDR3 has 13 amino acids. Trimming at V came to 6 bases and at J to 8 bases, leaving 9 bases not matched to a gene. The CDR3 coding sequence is TGTGCCAGCAGGCTCCAGACAGGGAGCGGCTACACCTTC. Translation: CASRLQTGSGYTF.

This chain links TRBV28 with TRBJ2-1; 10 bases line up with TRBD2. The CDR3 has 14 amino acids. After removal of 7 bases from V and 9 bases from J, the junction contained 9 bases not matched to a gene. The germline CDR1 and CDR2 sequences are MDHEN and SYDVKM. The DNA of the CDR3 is TGTGCCAGCACCTCTAGCGGGAGTCTTAGTGAGCAGTTCTTC. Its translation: CASTSSGSLSEQFF.

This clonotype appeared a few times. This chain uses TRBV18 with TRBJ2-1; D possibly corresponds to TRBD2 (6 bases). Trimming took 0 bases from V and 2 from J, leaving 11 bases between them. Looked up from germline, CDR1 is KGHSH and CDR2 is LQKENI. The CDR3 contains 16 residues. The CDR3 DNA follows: TGTGCCAGCTCACCACCGGTAGCGGTTGCCTACAATGAGCAGTTCTTC. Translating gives CASSPPVAVAYNEQFF.

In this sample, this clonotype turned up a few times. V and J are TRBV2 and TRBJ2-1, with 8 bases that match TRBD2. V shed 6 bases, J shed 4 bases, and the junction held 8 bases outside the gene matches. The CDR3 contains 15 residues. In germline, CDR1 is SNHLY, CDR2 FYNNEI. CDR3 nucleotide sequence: TGTGCCAGCAGGCCCACTAGCGGAGTATACAATGAGCAGTTCTTC. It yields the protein CASRPTSGVYNEQFF.

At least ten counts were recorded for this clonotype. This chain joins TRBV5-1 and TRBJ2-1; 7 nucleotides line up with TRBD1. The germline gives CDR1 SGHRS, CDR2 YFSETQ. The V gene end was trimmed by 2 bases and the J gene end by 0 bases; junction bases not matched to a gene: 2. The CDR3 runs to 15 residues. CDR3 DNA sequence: TGCGCCAGCAGCTTAACAGGGGTCTCCTACAATGAGCAGTTCTTC. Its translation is CASSLTGVSYNEQFF.

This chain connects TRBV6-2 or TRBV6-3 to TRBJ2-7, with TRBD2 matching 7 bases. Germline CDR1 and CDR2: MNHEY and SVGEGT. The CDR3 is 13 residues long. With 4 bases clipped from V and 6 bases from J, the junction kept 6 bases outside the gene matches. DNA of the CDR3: TGTGCCAGCAGTTTGCAGGGAGGGTTCGAGCAGTACTTC. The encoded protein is CASSLQGGFEQYF.

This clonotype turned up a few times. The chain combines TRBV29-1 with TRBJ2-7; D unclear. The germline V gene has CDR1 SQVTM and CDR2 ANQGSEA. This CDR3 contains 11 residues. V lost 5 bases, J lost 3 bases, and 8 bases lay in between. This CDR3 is CSVMNYYEQYF. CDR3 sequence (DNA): TGCAGCGTTATGAACTACTACGAGCAGTACTTC.

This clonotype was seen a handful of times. The chain's CDR3 is CASSERWNSGVQPQHF. CDR3 bases: TGTGCCAGCAGTGAACGGTGGAACAGTGGGGTACAGCCCCAGCATTTT. The chain employs TRBV2 and TRBJ1-5; D not resolved. CDR1 SNHLY and CDR2 FYNNEI come from the germline V gene. V shed 2 bases and J shed 7 bases, with 18 bases lying between them. This CDR3 spans 16 amino acids.

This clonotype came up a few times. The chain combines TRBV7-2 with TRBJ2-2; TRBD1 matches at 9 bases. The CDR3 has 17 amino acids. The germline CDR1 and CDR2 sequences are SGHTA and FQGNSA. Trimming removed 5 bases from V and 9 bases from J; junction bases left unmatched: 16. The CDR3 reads CASSRSGGQGPRRELFF. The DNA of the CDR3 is TGTGCCAGCAGCCGGTCGGGGGGACAGGGTCCCCGCAGGGAGCTGTTTTTT. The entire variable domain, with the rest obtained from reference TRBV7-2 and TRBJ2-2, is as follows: GAGVSQSPSNKVTEKGKDVELRCDPISGHTALYWYRQSLGQGLEFLIYFQGNSAPDKSGLPSDRFSAERTGGSVSTLTIQRTQQEDSAVYLCASSRSGGQGPRRELFFGEGSRLTVL.